These 25 T cell receptor beta chains originate from one sample sequenced in a study of cytomegalovirus exposure and HLA in healthy donors (dated by TCRdb to the late 2010s). The library was built by means of the immunoSEQ multiplex PCR assay. For the multiplex PCR, a mixture combining 60 forward primers for TCR Vbeta segments and 13 reverse primers for TCR Jbeta segments was used. Here the immuneACCESS table is served through TCRdb, limited to in-frame sequences with V and J called. Missing clones are a known gap in these copies; in checked studies unresolved V genes cover under half, and the rest lacks a known reason. This sample comprises approximately 120,000 clones, 60% to 75% of them detected only once. The ten most abundant clones make up about 4.4% of the sample. The sample comprised PBMCs. Receptor source: a woman in her forties or fifties in good health and CMV-seropositive.

This clone was picked up a small number of times. The gene calls are TRBV7-9 and TRBJ2-3; D is perhaps TRBD2 (5 bases). Trimming removed 1 base at V and 1 base at J, with 6 bases between. In germline, CDR1 is SEHNR, CDR2 FQNEAQ (reference sequence). This CDR3 region has 14 residues. CDR3 amino acids: CASSLVGGTDTQYF. In DNA, the CDR3 is TGTGCCAGCAGCTTAGTCGGGGGCACAGATACGCAGTATTTT.

The J gene is TRBJ1-5, the V gene TRBV11-1; D is unresolved. V lost 1 base and J lost 5, with 6 bases in between. Germline CDR1 reads SGHAT; CDR2 reads FQDESV (reference sequence). The CDR3 loop spans 13 amino acids. CDR3 in DNA: TGTGCCAGCAGCTTAGGTCCTGATCAGCCCCAGCATTTT. It codes for CASSLGPDQPQHF.

This chain connects TRBV21-1 to TRBJ1-1. TRBV21-1 is noted as a pseudogene. The CDR3 has 14 residues. Written as DNA, the CDR3 is TGTGCCAGCAGCAAACGGGGGGAGAACACTGAAGCTTTCTTT. Translation: CASSKRGENTEAFF.

The rearrangement uses TRBV7-9 and TRBJ1-3; 7 bases are shared with TRBD1. Germline CDR1 is SEHNR and CDR2 is FQNEAQ (reference sequence). The trim removed 1 base at V and 4 bases at J, leaving 4 bases unmatched. The CDR3 runs 15 residues. The CDR3 loop reads CASSLVGTEGNTIYF. The CDR3 DNA reads TGTGCCAGCAGCTTAGTAGGGACAGAAGGAAACACCATATATTTT.

J is TRBJ2-1 and V is TRBV15, with 9 bases fitting TRBD1. Germline V gene data show CDR1 as LNHNV and CDR2 as YYDKDF (reference sequence). With V trimmed by 5 bases and J by 4 bases, 6 bases remained unmatched. The CDR3 loop spans 15 amino acids. DNA for the CDR3: TGTGCCACCAGCCGTCGGGACAGGGTTTACAATGAGCAGTTCTTC. This sequence encodes CATSRRDRVYNEQFF. Full variable domain (missing parts from reference TRBV15 and TRBJ2-1): DAMVIQNPRYQVTQFGKPVTLSCSQTLNHNVMYWYQQKSSQAPKLLFHYYDKDFNNEADTPDNFQSRRPNTSFCFLDIRSPGLGDTAMYLCATSRRDRVYNEQFFGPGTRLTVL.

The V and J genes are TRBV5-4 and TRBJ1-6, with a tentative D call TRBD1 (6 bases). Trimming took off 0 bases at V and 8 bases at J, with 12 bases between the two ends. The CDR3 totals 15 residues. Per the germline V gene, CDR1 is SGHNT and CDR2 is YYREEE (reference sequence). CDR3 DNA: TGTGCCAGCAGCTTGGATTACAGGGTGGATTCACCCCTCCACTTT. Protein product: CASSLDYRVDSPLHF.

The sample holds one count of this clone. The same CDR3 also results from other DNA sequences found in this sample. V usage is TRBV6-1 and J usage is TRBJ1-2, with 7 bases fitting TRBD1. The CDR3 is 13 residues long. Unmatched junction bases numbered 3, after V lost 6 bases and J lost 2 bases. Per germline, CDR1 MNHNS and CDR2 SASEGT. The CDR3 nucleotides are TGTGCCAGCAGGGAGACAGGGAACTATGGCTACACCTTC. As protein: CASRETGNYGYTF.

The rearrangement uses TRBV7-2 and TRBJ1-2, with 9 bases lining up with TRBD1. This CDR3 has 14 amino acids. CDR1 SGHTA and CDR2 FQGNSA come from the germline V gene. V lost 1 base to trimming and J lost 6 bases; unmatched junction nucleotides: 3. CDR3 bases: TGTGCCAGCAGCTTAGGACAGGGGGTAAATGGCTACACCTTC. Residues: CASSLGQGVNGYTF.

The chain employs TRBV9 and TRBJ2-6; weak D call: TRBD2 (7 bases). This CDR3 is 17 amino acids long. The germline CDR1 and CDR2 sequences are SGDLS and YYNGEE. V was pared by 6 bases and J by 2 bases, with 18 bases between. The DNA for the CDR3 is TGTGCCAGCACCAAGGGGGGGGAATGGGCTGGGGCCAACGTCCTGACTTTC. Its translation is CASTKGGEWAGANVLTF.

This clone has a single count. This chain links TRBV7-9 with TRBJ2-1, with 11 bases aligning to TRBD2. The CDR3 has 12 amino acids. Losses at the gene ends were 6 bases for V and 10 bases for J; bases not matched to a gene: 2. CDR1 and CDR2 from the germline V gene are SEHNR and FQNEAQ (reference sequence). The CDR3 DNA is TGTGCCAGCAGTTCTAGCGGGGGGGAGCAGTTCTTC. Translating it yields CASSSSGGEQFF.

This chain joins TRBV2 and TRBJ2-1; 8 nucleotides line up with TRBD2. This CDR3 comprises 15 residues. From germline, CDR1 is SNHLY and CDR2 FYNNEI. V was pared by 8 bases and J by 2 bases, with 8 bases of the junction left unmatched. CDR3 residues: CASDETGGPYNEQFF. The CDR3 DNA sequence: TGTGCCAGCGATGAGACGGGGGGGCCCTACAATGAGCAGTTCTTC.

V gene TRBV5-4 combines with J gene TRBJ1-4; perhaps TRBD1 as D (5 bases). Deletions cut 6 bases from V and 5 bases from J, with 11 bases between. CDR1 SGHNT and CDR2 YYREEE come from the germline V gene (reference sequence). CDR3 length: 13 amino acids. Here the CDR3 reads CASNIRGNEKLFF. DNA of the CDR3: TGTGCCAGCAACATCCGGGGGAATGAAAAACTGTTTTTT.

V is TRBV11-1 and J is TRBJ1-4; 9 bases agree with TRBD1. CDR1 is SGHAT, CDR2 FQDESV, per germline (reference sequence). Losses at the gene ends were 5 bases for V and 8 bases for J; bases not matched to a gene: 6. The length of the CDR3 is 14 residues. Here the CDR3 reads CASSRGQGREKLFF. DNA of the CDR3: TGTGCCAGCAGCAGGGGACAGGGAAGAGAAAAACTGTTTTTT.

This chain connects TRBV2 to TRBJ1-1, with a weak D call TRBD1 (6 bases). V was cut by 7 bases and J by 12 bases, with 21 bases left in between. The CDR3 covers 13 residues. Looked up from germline, CDR1 is SNHLY and CDR2 is FYNNEI. The CDR3 spells CASNRQDSGVTFF. The CDR3 nucleotides are TGTGCCAGCAATCGACAGGACTCCGGGGTAACTTTCTTT.

J is TRBJ1-2 and V is TRBV29-1; D gene uncertain. CDR3 length equals 10 residues. In germline, CDR1 is SQVTM, CDR2 ANQGSEA. The ends were cut back, 3 bases at V and 6 bases at J, with 5 bases in the middle. The CDR3 here is CSVDQNGYTF. The CDR3 DNA reads as TGCAGCGTTGATCAGAATGGCTACACCTTC.

The chain recombines TRBV10-3 with TRBJ2-7; 10 positions match TRBD2. The CDR3 sequence is 15 residues long. The junction had 6 bases not matched to a gene; V was cut back by 6 bases and J by 1 base. Looked up from germline, CDR1 is ENHRY and CDR2 is SYGVKD. The CDR3 sequence: CAISLTSGESYEQYF. The CDR3 DNA reads as TGTGCCATCAGCCTTACTAGCGGGGAGTCCTACGAGCAGTACTTC.

This chain connects TRBV10-3 to TRBJ2-5; D unresolved. The CDR3 loop spans 11 amino acids. Trimming cost V 6 bases and J 0 bases, with 2 bases left between them. Germline CDR1 reads ENHRY; CDR2 reads SYGVKD. The DNA for the CDR3 is TGTGCCATCAGCTACCAAGAGACCCAGTACTTC. Translation: CAISYQETQYF.

V gene TRBV6-5 combines with J gene TRBJ2-7; TRBD2 aligns across 10 bases. The CDR3 totals 15 residues. From germline, CDR1 is MNHEY and CDR2 SVGAGI. J lost 3 bases, V lost 6 bases, and 8 bases had no gene match. The CDR3 here is CASRGLSGGHYEQYF. CDR3 nucleotide sequence: TGTGCCAGCAGGGGACTTAGCGGGGGGCACTACGAGCAGTACTTC.

With regard to this clone: The sample holds other DNA sequences that translate to the same CDR3. This chain links TRBV18 with TRBJ1-1, with D perhaps matching TRBD1 (6 bases). V was shortened by 3 bases and J by 0 bases, with 11 bases between the two germline ends. The CDR3 sequence is 15 residues long. From germline, CDR1 is KGHSH and CDR2 LQKENI. The CDR3 protein is CASSPQGQMNTEAFF. As DNA, the CDR3 is TGTGCCAGCTCACCCCAAGGACAGATGAACACTGAAGCTTTCTTT.

V is TRBV7-9 and J is TRBJ2-1; 11 bases line up with TRBD2. V lost 7 bases and J lost 8; bases outside the gene matches: 7. Germline CDR1 is SEHNR and CDR2 is FQNEAQ (reference sequence). The CDR3 is 14 residues long. The CDR3 spells CASTGTSGGHEQFF. The CDR3 nucleotides read TGTGCCAGCACCGGGACTAGCGGCGGACATGAGCAGTTCTTC.

The genes are TRBV4-3 and TRBJ2-7; no clear D. The V and J ends lost 3 bases and 3 bases respectively, with 12 bases between them. The CDR3 consists of 14 residues. The germline gives CDR1 LGHNA, CDR2 YSLEER. CDR3 bases: TGCGCCAGCAGCCAGGCATGGCATAACTACGAGCAGTACTTC. Translated, it gives CASSQAWHNYEQYF.

This clone was detected once. The rearrangement joins TRBV27 to TRBJ1-2, with TRBD1 identical over 8 bases. Germline lookup yields CDR1 MNHEY and CDR2 SMNVEV (reference sequence). The CDR3 consists of 15 residues. The V gene end was trimmed by 5 bases and the J gene end by 4 bases; junction bases not matched to a gene: 9. The CDR3 reads CASSTRGTGTYGYTF. The CDR3 bases are TGTGCCAGCAGTACCAGAGGGACAGGAACCTATGGCTACACCTTC.

This chain uses TRBV5-1 with TRBJ1-1; 7 nucleotides match TRBD1. Germline lookup yields CDR1 SGHRS and CDR2 YFSETQ. CDR3 size: 15 residues. The trim removed 4 bases at V and 6 bases at J, leaving 12 bases unmatched. The CDR3 DNA reads TGCGCCAGCAGCCTCGGACAGGCAGGCATCCCTGAAGCTTTCTTT. It encodes CASSLGQAGIPEAFF.

The chain is built from TRBV7-2 and TRBJ2-3, with D perhaps matching TRBD2 (6 bases). The length of the CDR3 is 15 residues. Trimming took 3 bases from V and 4 from J, leaving 14 bases between them. In germline, CDR1 is SGHTA, CDR2 FQGNSA. The CDR3 spells CASSFGGWYPDTQYF. DNA of the CDR3: TGTGCCAGCAGCTTCGGGGGTTGGTATCCAGATACGCAGTATTTT.

The chain has TRBV4-1 and TRBJ1-1; perhaps TRBD1 as D (6 bases). CDR1 and CDR2 from the germline V gene are MGHRA and YSYEKL. V was cut by 2 bases and J by 4 bases, with 11 bases left in between. The CDR3 runs to 14 residues. The chain's CDR3 is CASSQLLRGTEAFF. The CDR3 DNA is TGCGCCAGCAGCCAACTCCTCAGGGGCACTGAAGCTTTCTTT.